The sequence of this T cell receptor beta chain was determined in a study of blood T cell repertoires in COVID-19. In the study overall: From the United States, Italy and Spain came samples of acute and convalescent COVID-19. The cDNA or gDNA used as material had been derived from T cells, B-cell-depleted T cells, or PBMCs.

Per the authors' pipeline: The assay estimated nucleated cells by amplifying reference gene primers. Repertoires were generated with immunoSEQ multiplex PCR, while TCRdb's copy carries only in-frame clones and drops some. From that table come the V and J calls and clone size; the DNA was used to work out D and trimming. The sample has around 340,000 clones; around 85% are singletons. Individuals drawn from some 25 US areas were about 18 to 90 years old. V shed 7 bases and J shed 1 base, with 16 bases lying between them. The CDR3 extends over 15 amino acids. CDR1 is SNHLY and CDR2 is FYNNEI in the germline V gene.

The sample consisted of PBMCs or T cells enriched from blood (not recorded which). This clonotype was obtained from a woman between 40 and 55 years old with acute COVID-19. This chain joins TRBV2 and TRBJ1-1, with D possibly matching TRBD1 (5 bases). DNA for the CDR3: TGTGCCAGCACCTATGGAGGGGTAGCGAACACTGAAGCTTTCTTT. Its translation: CASTYGGVANTEAFF.